This T cell receptor (beta chain) was documented in a study of blood T cell repertoires in COVID-19 (dated by TCRdb to 2020 to 2021). In terms of the full investigation: The collaborator samples originated in the United States, Italy and Spain and spanned the acute and convalescent phases of COVID-19. The material from the prospective study consisted of cDNA or gDNA derived from T cells, B-cell-depleted T cells, or PBMCs. Subjects who had been exposed to COVID-19, were actively infected with it, or had recovered from it provided the deeply sampled blood TCRbeta repertoires that made up the dataset. The repertoires were released in a freely available public database meant as a resource for research on the immune response to SARS-CoV-2. Where available, HLA class I and class II types were taken from metadata supplied by the sample provider and were not determined by assay-based typing. The samples were drawn from the first 160 participants of the ongoing ImmuneRACE study and from 1,254 subjects provided by 6 global collaborators. A de-identified subject ID, COVID-19 status, age in years and sex were almost always included in the sample metadata.

Overall study results and their limits: The quantity of clinical and demographic metadata differed by source and by participant and was supplied without curation.

Enrolling through a virtual design, the prospective study's participants ranged in age from roughly 18 to 95 years and lived across about two dozen United States geographic areas. To assign participants to cohorts, the prospective study relied on clinical history that participants themselves reported in a screening survey and a study questionnaire. Mobile phlebotomists in the prospective study collected whole blood, serum and a nasopharyngeal or oropharyngeal swab from every participant. Prospective study participants could optionally give additional blood draws and questionnaires over a roughly 2-month period. Before DNA extraction, prospective study blood samples were shipped either frozen or at room temperature. In the germline V gene, CDR1 corresponds to SNHLY and CDR2 to FYNNEI. The V end gives up 6 bases and the J end 7 bases, leaving 2 bases in the junction not matched to a gene. From its cysteine to its phenylalanine, the CDR3 spans 12 amino acids. The retained sequence is limited to the CDR3, 36 bases, with the frame set at the first base.

The immunoSEQ Assay, a bias-controlled multiplex PCR, was used to amplify TCRbeta CDR3 regions from genomic DNA. The original methods were these. Nucleated cell counts per sample were estimated from amplification of reference gene primers within the assay. To quantify the absolute abundance of each unique TCRbeta CDR3 rearrangement, sequence reads were collapsed and filtered. For each sample, productive Simpson clonality was calculated as the square root of Simpson's diversity index across productive rearrangements. The source is immuneACCESS, and TCRdb retained only in-frame sequences with V and J called. Part of the clones is not carried over; for the studies checked, unresolved V genes explain less than half of this, and the remainder is unexplained. That table supplies the V and J calls and clone size; D and trimming were determined from the DNA. The sample table lists about 220,000 clones, about nine tenths of them with a count of one. The top ten clones comprise approximately 2.8% of the sample.

In this sample, this clone turned up once. Its antigen is still unknown. Per-nucleotide qualities are absent, and no much larger clonotype sits a single base away. The receptor chain draws on TRBV2 and TRBJ2-2, and TRBD2 aligns with 7 junction nucleotides. The sequencing sample was made of PBMCs or T cells enriched from blood (not recorded which). This receptor was taken from a woman younger than 45 with acute COVID-19. In nucleotide form, the sequence is TGTGCCAGCAGGGGAGGGATCGGGGAGCTGTTTTTT. It is translated as CASRGGIGELFF.